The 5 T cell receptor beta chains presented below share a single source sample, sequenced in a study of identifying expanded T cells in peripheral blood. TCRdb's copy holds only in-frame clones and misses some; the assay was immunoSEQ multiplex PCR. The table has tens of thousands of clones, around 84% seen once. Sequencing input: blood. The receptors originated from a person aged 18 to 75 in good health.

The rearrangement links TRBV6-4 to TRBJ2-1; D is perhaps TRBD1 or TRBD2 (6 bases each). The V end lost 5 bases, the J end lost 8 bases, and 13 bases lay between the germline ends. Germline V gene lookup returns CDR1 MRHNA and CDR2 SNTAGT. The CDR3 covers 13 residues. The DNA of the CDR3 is TGTGCCAGCAGTCCCCTTAGGGGGGATGAGCAGTTCTTC. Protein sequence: CASSPLRGDEQFF.

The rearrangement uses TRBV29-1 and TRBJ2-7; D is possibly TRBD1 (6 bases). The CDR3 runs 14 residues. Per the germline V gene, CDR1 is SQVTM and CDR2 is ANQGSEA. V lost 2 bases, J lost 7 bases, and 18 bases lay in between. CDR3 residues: CSVETQNRVREQYF. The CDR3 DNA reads TGCAGCGTTGAAACACAGAACAGGGTGAGGGAGCAGTACTTC.

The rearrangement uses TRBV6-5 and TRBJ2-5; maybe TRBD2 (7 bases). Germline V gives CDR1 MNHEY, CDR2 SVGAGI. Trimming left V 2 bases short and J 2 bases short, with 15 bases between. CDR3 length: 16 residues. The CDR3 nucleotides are TGTGCCAGCAGTTACGGGGGGGACGGACAGCAAGAGACCCAGTACTTC. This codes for CASSYGGDGQQETQYF.

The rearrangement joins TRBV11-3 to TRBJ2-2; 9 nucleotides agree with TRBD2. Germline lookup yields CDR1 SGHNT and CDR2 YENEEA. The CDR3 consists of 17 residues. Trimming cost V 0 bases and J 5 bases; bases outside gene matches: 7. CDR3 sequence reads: CASSLDRNLAGTGELFF. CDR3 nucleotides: TGTGCCAGCAGCTTAGATCGTAACCTAGCGGGGACCGGGGAGCTGTTTTTT. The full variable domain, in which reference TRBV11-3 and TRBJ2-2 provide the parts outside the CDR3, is EAGVVQSPRYKIIEKKQPVAFWCNPISGHNTLYWYLQNLGQGPELLIRYENEEAVDDSQLPKDRFSAERLKGVDSTLKIQPAELGDSAVYLCASSLDRNLAGTGELFFGEGSRLTVL.

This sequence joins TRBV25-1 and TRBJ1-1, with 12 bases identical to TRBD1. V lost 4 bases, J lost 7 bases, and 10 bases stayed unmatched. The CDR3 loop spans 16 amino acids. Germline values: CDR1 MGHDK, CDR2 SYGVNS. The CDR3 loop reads CASSGNLGQGANEAFF. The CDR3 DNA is TGTGCCAGCAGTGGAAATTTGGGACAGGGGGCGAATGAAGCTTTCTTT.